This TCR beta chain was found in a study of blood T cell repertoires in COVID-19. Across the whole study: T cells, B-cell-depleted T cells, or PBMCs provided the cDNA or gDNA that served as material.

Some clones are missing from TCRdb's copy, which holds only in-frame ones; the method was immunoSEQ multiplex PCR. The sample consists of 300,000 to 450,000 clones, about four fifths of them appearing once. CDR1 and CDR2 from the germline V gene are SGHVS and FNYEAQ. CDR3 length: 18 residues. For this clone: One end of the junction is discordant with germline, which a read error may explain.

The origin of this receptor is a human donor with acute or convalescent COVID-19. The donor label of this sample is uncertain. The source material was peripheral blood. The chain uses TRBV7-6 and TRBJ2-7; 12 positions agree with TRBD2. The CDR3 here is CASTLALAGGGGSYEQYF. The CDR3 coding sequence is TGTGCCAGCACCTTAGCGCTAGCGGGAGGGGGCGGCTCCTACGAGCAGTACTTC.